This T cell receptor beta chain is from a study of blood T cells in healthy people across ages. A note on this clonotype: Its antigen is unidentified.

For the second PCR, which ran for roughly 6 to 11 cycles, a sample-barcoded 5' primer and a J-beta primer mix were used. The yield of each sample was at least 2.5 million CDR3-containing paired-end reads. In TCRdb, the 5' RACE reads were re-called with MiXCR into one record per CDR3 protein. Here the sample spans about 830,000 distinct CDR3 sequences, about 62% being singletons. The study, taken as a whole, reports: Naive CD4+ cell counts and diversity both ran higher in long-lived than in aged donors.

The authors extracted at least 6 micrograms of total RNA per sample. This receptor was identified in a man under 40 in good health. Sequenced material: blood.

CDR3 sequence: CASSSRGTSNQPQHF. The CDR3 DNA sequence: TGTGCCAGCAGCTCTAGGGGGACCAGCAATCAGCCCCAGCATTTT. The chain combines TRBV7-2 with TRBJ1-5, with D maybe TRBD1 (6 bases). The CDR3 length is 15 residues. Trimming took 4 bases from V and 1 from J, leaving 11 bases between them. Germline V gene lookup returns CDR1 SGHTA and CDR2 FQGNSA. The variable domain in full, completed from reference TRBV7-2 and TRBJ1-5, reads GAGVSQSPSNKVTEKGKDVELRCDPISGHTALYWYRQSLGQGLEFLIYFQGNSAPDKSGLPSDRFSAERTGGSVSTLTIQRTQQEDSAVYLCASSSRGTSNQPQHFGDGTRLSIL.